Listed here are 31 T cell receptor beta chains from one sample, sequenced in a study of tumor and adjacent non-tumor tissue in lung cancer. RNA was extracted from bulk tissue without any cell sorting. The normal lung tissue was taken more than 3 cm from the tumor edge. The library came from three nested PCR rounds adapted from ARM-PCR protocols. From the multiplex PCR reads, TCRdb called clonotypes with MiXCR, one entry per CDR3 protein. The data contain around 80,000 distinct CDR3 sequences, approximately 80% of them singletons. Sequences were obtained from distant non-tumor lung tissue. The receptors were sampled from a man in his sixties with non-small cell lung cancer.

Concerning this clonotype itself: One end of the junction does not line up with germline, which may come from a read error. The chain combines TRBV5-4 with TRBJ2-5, with 8 bases that match TRBD2. This CDR3 is built from 16 residues. Germline V gives CDR1 SGHNT, CDR2 YYREEE (reference sequence). Here the CDR3 reads CVSSLGLSGGLETQYF. CDR3 DNA: TGTGTCAGCAGCTTGGGACTATCGGGAGGGTTAGAGACCCAGTACTTC.

Details on this clonotype: Germline is not matched at one junction end, which may reflect a read error. This rearrangement joins TRBV6-1 to TRBJ2-1, with no clear D. The CDR3 extends over 16 amino acids. Germline lookup yields CDR1 MNHNS and CDR2 SASEGT. CDR3 coding DNA: TGTGCCAGCAGTGAACTCCTAGTGGATTGGTGGAATGAGGAGTTCTTC. Amino acid sequence: CASSELLVDWWNEEFF.

This clonotype occurred a few times. Compared with germline, one end of the junction differs, possibly owing to a read error. The chain uses TRBV11-2 and TRBJ2-1, with 11 positions matching TRBD2. Germline V CDR1 and CDR2: SGHAT, FQNNGV. This CDR3 has 17 amino acids. The CDR3 spells CASSSSLAGGTYNEQFF. The DNA for the CDR3 is TGTGCCAGTAGCTCCTCTCTAGCGGGGGGAACCTACAATGAGCAGTTCTTC. Based on the CDR3 plus reference TRBV11-2 and TRBJ2-1, the full variable domain is EAGVAQSPRYKIIEKRQSVAFWCNPISGHATLYWYQQILGQGPKLLIQFQNNGVVDDSQLPKDRFSAERLKGVDSTLKIQPAKLEDSAVYLCASSSSLAGGTYNEQFFGPGTRLTVL.

This clonotype has a count of ten or more. The chain joins TRBV10-1 to TRBJ2-5; D uncertain. Germline V gene data show CDR1 as WNHNN and CDR2 as SYGVQD (reference sequence). The ends were cut back, 6 bases at V and 4 bases at J, with 12 bases in the middle. The CDR3 length is 13 residues. Here the CDR3 reads CASSPRVGETQYF. The CDR3 nucleotides read TGCGCCAGCAGCCCTCGCGTAGGAGAGACCCAGTACTTC.

Worth noting for this clonotype: A much larger clone lies one base from this, so it may be a read error. V usage is TRBV7-8 and J usage is TRBJ2-3; 9 bases are shared with TRBD2. The CDR3 runs 13 residues. With 10 bases clipped from V and 2 bases from J, the junction kept 4 bases outside the gene matches. CDR1 is SGHVS, CDR2 FQNEAQ, per germline. Here the CDR3 reads CATVAGVTDTQYF. CDR3 bases: TGTGCCACCGTAGCGGGGGTCACAGATACGCAGTATTTT.

This clonotype was seen ten or more times. This CDR3 is CASSYEGDSYGYTF. In nucleotides, the CDR3 is TGTGCCAGCAGTTACGAAGGGGACTCCTATGGCTACACCTTC. The chain couples TRBV6-5 to TRBJ1-2; D might be TRBD1 (5 bases). CDR3 size: 14 residues. Germline CDR1 is MNHEY and CDR2 is SVGAGI. V lost 2 bases to trimming and J lost 4 bases, with 11 bases between them.

As for this clonotype: Possible read error: a much larger clone is one base away. The rearrangement uses TRBV28 and TRBJ1-1; TRBD1 aligns across 8 bases. CDR1 MDHEN and CDR2 SYDVKM come from the germline V gene. This CDR3 region has 13 residues. Losses at the gene ends were 4 bases for V and 8 bases for J; bases not matched to a gene: 6. The CDR3 loop is CASSSGQGEEAFF. Written as DNA, the CDR3 is TGTGCCAGCAGTTCAGGACAGGGAGAGGAAGCTTTCTTT.

On this clonotype: Because the CDR3 is missing its conserved closing phenylalanine or tryptophan, this is likely a read error. The chain carries TRBV6-2 or TRBV6-3 and TRBJ1-1; D gene unclear. Per the germline V gene, CDR1 is MNHEY and CDR2 is SVGEGT. CDR3 size: 14 residues. CDR3 DNA sequence: TGTGCCGGCAGTTACCCCTACGGTAACACTGAAGCTTTCATT. Its translation: CAGSYPYGNTEAFI.

Notes on this clonotype: Sequence at one end of the junction differs from germline and may be a read error. In DNA form, the CDR3 reads TGCGCCAGCAGCCAAGGGGCGGTCTCTGGGGCCAACATCCTGACTTTC. Translating it yields CASSQGAVSGANILTF. The V gene is TRBV4-3, the J gene TRBJ2-6; weak D call: TRBD1 (5 bases). The germline V gene has CDR1 LGHNA and CDR2 YSLEER. The CDR3 sequence is 16 residues long.

In the case of this clonotype: The junction differs from germline at one of its ends, possibly a read error. The chain joins TRBV4-3 to TRBJ2-1; D unresolved. Germline CDR1 reads LGHNA; CDR2 reads YSLEER. The CDR3 is 16 residues long. The CDR3 region is CAISQDRAQTYNEQLF. CDR3 nucleotides: TGCGCCATCAGCCAGGATCGAGCACAAACCTACAATGAGCAGCTCTTC.

Note on this clonotype: One end of the junction varies from germline; a read error may be responsible. The V and J genes are TRBV12-3 or TRBV12-4 and TRBJ2-2; weak D call: TRBD2 (5 bases). This CDR3 region has 11 residues. The CDR3 reads CACSFDGEMFF. The CDR3 DNA is TGTGCCTGCAGTTTCGACGGGGAGATGTTTTTT.

Remarks on this clonotype: Sequence at one end of the junction differs from germline and may be a read error. This chain connects TRBV11-2 to TRBJ1-2; unclear D gene. The CDR3 covers 15 residues. CDR1 is SGHAT and CDR2 is FQNNGV in the germline V gene. CDR3 residues: CASSSRTAADYVYTF. The CDR3 DNA follows: TGTGCCAGCAGCTCCAGGACCGCCGCTGACTATGTCTACACCTTC.

The genes are TRBV6-5 and TRBJ2-5; 8 bases agree with TRBD1. The CDR3 totals 15 residues. The V gene's germline CDR1 is MNHEY and CDR2 SVGAGI. Losses at the gene ends were 8 bases for V and 5 bases for J; bases not matched to a gene: 13. The CDR3 here is CASGIGTGDSETQYF. CDR3 nucleotides: TGTGCCAGCGGGATTGGGACAGGAGATTCGGAGACCCAGTACTTC.

Details on this clonotype: A much bigger clone sits one base away, suggesting this may be a read error. The chain carries TRBV5-4 and TRBJ1-2; TRBD1 matches 8 bases. Germline assignment: CDR1 SGHNT and CDR2 YYREEE (reference sequence). The CDR3 contains 16 residues. The CDR3 coding sequence is TGTGCCGGCAGCTTGGACAGGGAAGCGGCTGTCTATGGCTACACCTTC. Translation: CAGSLDREAAVYGYTF. Variable domain in full (rest from reference TRBV5-4 and TRBJ1-2): ETGVTQSPTHLIKTRGQQVTLRCSSQSGHNTVSWYQQALGQGPQFIFQYYREEENGRGNFPPRFSGLQFPNYSSELNVNALELDDSALYLCAGSLDREAAVYGYTFGSGTRLTVV.

About this clonotype itself: At one of its ends the junction is not consistent with the germline gene, which may arise from a read error. This chain links TRBV20-1 with TRBJ2-5, with 10 bases lining up with TRBD2. Germline-derived CDR1 and CDR2 are DFQATT and SNEGSKA (reference sequence). CDR3 length: 14 amino acids. The CDR3 loop reads CSAREDLAGETQYF. In nucleotides, the CDR3 is TGCAGTGCTAGAGAAGATCTAGCGGGAGAGACCCAGTACTTT.

With regard to this clonotype: An end of the junction does not agree with germline; a read error may underlie this. J is TRBJ1-1 and V is TRBV4-3, with D possibly TRBD1 on 6 matching bases. Germline assignment: CDR1 LGHNA and CDR2 YSLEER. The CDR3 runs to 14 residues. CDR3 sequence (DNA): TGCGCCAGCAGTCTGAGGGGGGGGAACACTGAAGTTTTCTTT. Translated: CASSLRGGNTEVFF.

This clonotype was seen a handful of times. The chain is built from TRBV6-5 and TRBJ2-1, with D maybe TRBD1 (5 bases). Per the germline V gene, CDR1 is MNHEY and CDR2 is SVGAGI. V was pared by 0 bases and J by 4 bases, with 16 bases between. This CDR3 region has 17 residues. The CDR3 DNA reads TGTGCCAGCAGTTACTCATACAGGTCGAGCTCTTACAATGAGCAGTTCTTC. Translated, it gives CASSYSYRSSSYNEQFF.

Concerning this clonotype: Its ends do not fully match the called genes, so a read error is possible. The CDR3 DNA reads TGTGCCAGCAGCTTCCGGGGGGCGGGAGGATACAGAGCCGGGAAGCTGTTTTTT. Protein: CASSFRGAGGYRAGKLFF. The chain combines TRBV11-3 with TRBJ2-2; 8 positions match TRBD2. The germline CDR1 and CDR2 sequences are SGHNT and YENEEA. The CDR3 length is 18 residues.

This clonotype was seen a single time. One base away lies a much larger clone, so this may be a sequencing read error. No conserved phenylalanine or tryptophan is present at the end of the CDR3, so a read error is the likely explanation. CDR3 amino acids: CASSIQGIYEQYL. CDR3 nucleotide sequence: TGTGCCAGCAGCATACAGGGTATCTACGAGCAGTACTTA. The rearrangement uses TRBV5-6 and TRBJ2-7, with TRBD1 as a possible D gene (6 bases). Trimming removed 4 bases from V and 3 bases from J, with 11 bases in between. CDR1 is SGHDT and CDR2 is YYEEEE in the germline V gene. This CDR3 spans 13 amino acids.

A word on this clonotype: The junction and the germline gene differ at one end; a read error may be behind it. The chain has TRBV5-1 and TRBJ2-1; a possible D gene is TRBD2 (7 bases). Germline CDR1 is SGHRS and CDR2 is YFSETQ. The CDR3 has 20 amino acids. The CDR3 region has the DNA TGCGCCAGCAGCTTGAGAACTAGAGGGGGGGCTAGGGTCGCGGACAACGAGCAGTTCTTC. It yields the protein CASSLRTRGGARVADNEQFF.

The V call is TRBV11-3, the J call TRBJ2-5, with a tentative D call TRBD1 (6 bases). The CDR3 length is 13 residues. With 4 bases removed from V and 6 bases from J, the gap between germline ends came to 12 bases. The germline V gene encodes CDR1 SGHNT and CDR2 YENEEA. The CDR3 DNA reads TGTGCCAGCAGCTCGGGACATCAAAAGACCCAGTACTTC. Translating gives CASSSGHQKTQYF.

The genes are TRBV5-4 and TRBJ2-1, with 9 bases fitting TRBD2. This CDR3 has 16 residues. V was pared by 0 bases and J by 14 bases, with 15 bases of the junction left unmatched. Germline V gene sequence: CDR1 SGHNT, CDR2 YYREEE (reference sequence). CDR3 coding DNA: TGTGCCAGCAGCTTGGTTGGGCGGGAGGGCCCGGGTCCGAAGTTCTTC. Translating it yields CASSLVGREGPGPKFF.

The chain joins TRBV6-4 to TRBJ2-3; 10 bases map to TRBD2. Germline CDR1 is MRHNA and CDR2 is SNTAGT. V dropped 0 bases and J dropped 5; count of bases not matched to a gene: 2. CDR3 length equals 15 residues. CDR3 protein: CASSDSAGGQDTQYF. The CDR3 DNA is TGTGCCAGCAGTGACTCAGCGGGGGGGCAAGATACGCAGTATTTT.

With respect to this clonotype: One end of the junction does not line up with germline, which may come from a read error. The J gene is TRBJ2-4, the V gene TRBV4-3; 10 nucleotides line up with TRBD1. The V gene's germline CDR1 is LGHNA and CDR2 YSLEER. The length of the CDR3 is 16 residues. The CDR3 sequence is CVSSQDTGTGENIQHF. The CDR3 DNA is TGCGTCAGCAGCCAAGATACCGGGACAGGGGAAAACATTCAGCACTTC.

By its share, this clonotype is medium-sized. The chain is built from TRBV20-1 and TRBJ2-1; TRBD2 matches at 10 bases. J lost 7 bases, V lost 3 bases, and 9 bases had no gene match. Germline assignment: CDR1 DFQATT and CDR2 SNEGSKA (reference sequence). There are 15 residues in the CDR3. CDR3 DNA sequence: TGCAGTGCTAGGAGGGCTAGCGGGAGTCTAAATGAGCAGTTCTTC. It encodes CSARRASGSLNEQFF.

The chain uses TRBV5-8 and TRBJ1-6, with 9 nucleotides matching TRBD1. The CDR3 totals 15 residues. Per germline, CDR1 SGHTS and CDR2 YDEGEE. Trimming took 3 bases from V and 7 from J; bases not matched to a gene: 5. The CDR3 sequence: CASSWRTGVNSPLHF. The CDR3, as DNA: TGTGCCAGCAGCTGGAGGACAGGGGTGAATTCACCCCTCCACTTT.

As to this clonotype: A much larger clone differs from this one at a single base, so this may be a read error. This chain links TRBV12-3 or TRBV12-4 with TRBJ2-1; the match to TRBD2 covers 10 bases. The CDR3 is 16 residues long. The CDR3 region is CASSLRSGGAYNEHFF. The CDR3 bases are TGTGCCAGCAGTCTACGAAGCGGGGGGGCCTACAATGAGCATTTCTTC.

Concerning this clonotype: The junction and the germline gene differ at one end; a read error may be behind it. The chain couples TRBV4-3 to TRBJ2-3; the D gene is possibly TRBD2 (6 bases). The germline gives CDR1 LGHNA, CDR2 YSLEER. This CDR3 region has 16 residues. The CDR3 region is CAGSQDRAGTTDTRYF. The CDR3, as DNA: TGCGCCGGCAGCCAAGATAGAGCGGGCACCACAGATACACGGTATTTT.

This clonotype has at least ten counts. V gene TRBV28 combines with J gene TRBJ2-5; D may match TRBD1 or TRBD2 (5 bases each). This CDR3 is 13 amino acids long. The V gene's germline CDR1 is MDHEN and CDR2 SYDVKM. Trimming took 3 bases from V and 6 from J, leaving 11 bases between them. The CDR3 coding sequence is TGTGCCAGCAGTTTTCTGGGGGTGCAGACCCAGTACTTC. Its translation: CASSFLGVQTQYF.

The rearrangement uses TRBV4-3 and TRBJ1-4; D unresolved. The CDR3 sequence is 15 residues long. Germline CDR1 LGHNA, CDR2 YSLEER. Trimming pared 9 bases from V and 2 bases from J, leaving 16 bases between. Written as DNA, the CDR3 is TGCGCCAGGATCCAAGACGGTGCGACTAATGAAAAACTGTTTTTT. Translated, it gives CARIQDGATNEKLFF.

For this clonotype: It may be a read error: a sequence one base away is much more abundant. The CDR3 ends on some other residue instead of the conserved phenylalanine or tryptophan, so this is likely a read error. The chain links TRBV24-1 to TRBJ2-7; D might be TRBD2 (6 bases). Trimming took off 8 bases at V and 2 bases at J, with 18 bases between the two ends. The length of the CDR3 is 15 residues. Germline CDR1 KGHDR, CDR2 SFDVKD. In nucleotides, the CDR3 is TGTGCCACCACTGACCCGGGACTCATACCCTACGAGCAGTACTTA. It translates to CATTDPGLIPYEQYL.